This T cell receptor beta chain came from a study of identical twins. This clonotype was counted a few times. Its target is unknown. Study-level results: The conclusions drew on cross-sectional statistical analysis instead of tracking the same donors.

Each CDR3 protein gets one entry after TCRdb re-called the 5' RACE reads with MiXCR. Altogether 1.5 million to 2 million distinct CDR3 sequences are present, about 30% being singletons, with the ten largest covering approximately 0.29%. This CDR3 has 16 amino acids. The V gene's germline CDR1 is SGHDT and CDR2 YYEEEE. V lost 0 bases and J lost 2, with 14 bases in between. Sequencing was done on a sample of cord blood. This receptor was taken from a newborn girl in good health. The J gene is TRBJ2-5, the V gene TRBV5-6; D remains unclear. The DNA of the CDR3 is TGTGCCAGCAGCTTGGCCATCGGGCGCATACAAGAGACCCAGTACTTC. Amino acids: CASSLAIGRIQETQYF.